The 29 T cell receptor beta chains in this list originate from one sample, sequenced in a study of T cell responses to AZD1222 COVID-19 vaccine. Sequencing used immunoSEQ multiplex PCR; TCRdb keeps in-frame clones, though not all of them. The sample carries about 55,000 clones, more than 70% recorded once. The material was peripheral blood, obtained on day 0 of AZD1222 vaccination. The receptors derive from an adult in good health.

The CDR3 DNA is TGTGCCATCAGTGACCCGAAGGGGTTTAACTATGGCTACACCTTC. As protein: CAISDPKGFNYGYTF. The rearrangement joins TRBV10-3 to TRBJ1-2; tentative D call: TRBD1 (5 bases). CDR3 length: 15 residues. Per germline, CDR1 ENHRY and CDR2 SYGVKD. V was shortened by 3 bases and J by 1 base, with 12 bases between the two germline ends.

This chain uses TRBV7-9 with TRBJ1-4; 8 bases agree with TRBD1. V dropped 0 bases and J dropped 8; count of bases not matched to a gene: 8. Germline-derived CDR1 and CDR2 are SEHNR and FQNEAQ (reference sequence). The CDR3 has 16 amino acids. The CDR3 loop is CASSLASQGAREKLFF. As DNA, the CDR3 is TGTGCCAGCAGCTTAGCGTCGCAGGGGGCGAGGGAAAAACTGTTTTTT.

The V gene is TRBV3-1 (or the pseudogene TRBV3-2), the J gene TRBJ1-2, with D unclear. CDR1 is LGHDT and CDR2 is YNNKEL in the germline V gene (reference sequence). The CDR3 runs to 15 residues. V was cut by 1 base and J by 4 bases, with 13 bases left in between. Here the CDR3 reads CASSQGQSAVYGYTF. The CDR3 DNA reads TGTGCCAGCAGCCAAGGGCAGTCGGCGGTCTATGGCTACACCTTC.

The rearrangement joins TRBV28 to TRBJ1-5; D may be TRBD1 (6 bases). Germline V lookup: CDR1 MDHEN, CDR2 SYDVKM. V dropped 2 bases and J dropped 6 bases, with 14 bases sitting between them. The CDR3 totals 15 residues. CDR3 region: CASSLGGRTGQPQHF. As DNA, the CDR3 is TGTGCCAGCAGTTTAGGGGGGCGTACAGGTCAGCCCCAGCATTTT.

The rearrangement joins TRBV5-1 to TRBJ2-1; TRBD2 matches 13 bases. This CDR3 region has 18 residues. Per the germline V gene, CDR1 is SGHRS and CDR2 is YFSETQ. The junction had 12 bases not matched to a gene; V was cut back by 4 bases and J by 5 bases. The CDR3 sequence is CASSKRGLAGFGNNEQFF. The CDR3 DNA sequence: TGCGCCAGCAGCAAACGGGGACTAGCGGGATTTGGAAACAATGAGCAGTTCTTC.

The chain carries TRBV6-5 and TRBJ1-2; 8 nucleotides line up with TRBD1. V shed 6 bases and J 8 bases; nucleotides not matched to a gene: 5. This CDR3 has 12 amino acids. Germline CDR1 MNHEY, CDR2 SVGAGI. In nucleotides, the CDR3 is TGTGCCAGCAGCCCGACAGGGGCAGGCTACACCTTC. Translating it yields CASSPTGAGYTF.

The chain carries TRBV11-2 and TRBJ2-1; D ambiguous. V lost 8 bases and J lost 6, with 17 bases in between. Germline V lookup: CDR1 SGHAT, CDR2 FQNNGV. The CDR3 runs to 14 residues. The CDR3 DNA is TGTGCCAGCGCTAGTTCTGGTGGGCTCAATGAGCAGTTCTTC. Translated, it gives CASASSGGLNEQFF.

The chain carries TRBV4-1 and TRBJ1-5, with 7 positions matching TRBD1. The CDR3 has 16 amino acids. Germline V gene sequence: CDR1 MGHRA, CDR2 YSYEKL. V gave up 0 bases and J gave up 7 bases; unmatched junction bases: 9. CDR3 loop: CASSQDIDRDEQPQHF. The CDR3 DNA follows: TGCGCCAGCAGCCAAGATATCGACAGGGATGAACAGCCCCAGCATTTT.

V is TRBV13 and J is TRBJ2-1; 8 bases are shared with TRBD1. Germline CDR1 PRHDT, CDR2 FYEKMQ (reference sequence). Unmatched junction bases numbered 3, after V lost 5 bases and J lost 9 bases. The CDR3 is made up of 12 amino acids. The CDR3: CASSRRGPEQFF. The CDR3 DNA sequence: TGTGCCAGCAGCCGCAGGGGGCCTGAGCAGTTCTTC.

This sequence joins TRBV5-8 and TRBJ2-7, with unresolved D. This CDR3 has 15 amino acids. V shed 4 bases and J shed 2 bases, with 16 bases lying between them. CDR1 SGHTS and CDR2 YDEGEE come from the germline V gene. DNA of the CDR3: TGTGCCAGCAGCGCGACTGATTGGTTGACCTACGAGCAGTACTTC. This sequence encodes CASSATDWLTYEQYF.

The chain combines TRBV2 with TRBJ2-3, with D hard to call. The CDR3 sequence is 14 residues long. Between the trimmed V and J ends, which lost 8 bases and 2 bases, there was a span of 14 bases. CDR1 is SNHLY and CDR2 is FYNNEI in the germline V gene. CDR3 in DNA: TGTGCCAGCGCTAATAGGCTTCCCACAGATACGCAGTATTTT. Encoded protein: CASANRLPTDTQYF. The full variable domain, in which reference TRBV2 and TRBJ2-3 provide the parts outside the CDR3, is EPEVTQTPSHQVTQMGQEVILRCVPISNHLYFYWYRQILGQKVEFLVSFYNNEISEKSEIFDDQFSVERPDGSNFTLKIRSTKLEDSAMYFCASANRLPTDTQYFGPGTRLTVL.

CDR3 coding DNA: TGTGCCAGCAGTTACCGGGACAGGGGTCCCAGTGGCTATGGCTACACCTTC. Translating gives CASSYRDRGPSGYGYTF. The chain couples TRBV28 to TRBJ1-2; 10 nucleotides align to TRBD1. The junction had 12 bases not matched to a gene; V was cut back by 4 bases and J by 4 bases. CDR3 length: 17 amino acids. Germline loops: CDR1 MDHEN, CDR2 SYDVKM.

This chain links TRBV27 with TRBJ1-6, with D maybe TRBD1 (5 bases). This CDR3 spans 14 amino acids. Germline lookup yields CDR1 MNHEY and CDR2 SMNVEV (reference sequence). V was shortened by 2 bases and J by 9 bases, with 11 bases between the two germline ends. The CDR3 loop is CASSLVTGPSPLHF. In nucleotides, the CDR3 is TGTGCCAGCAGTTTAGTAACAGGTCCTTCACCCCTCCACTTT.

V usage is TRBV10-3 and J usage is TRBJ1-1; possibly TRBD1 for D (5 bases). Trimming took 4 bases from V and 1 from J, leaving 10 bases between them. This CDR3 contains 14 residues. Germline loops: CDR1 ENHRY, CDR2 SYGVKD. CDR3 DNA sequence: TGTGCCATCAGTGCGGGGACGGCGAACACTGAAGCTTTCTTT. It encodes CAISAGTANTEAFF.

This chain joins TRBV7-9 and TRBJ2-6, with D unresolved. Germline CDR1 SEHNR, CDR2 FQNEAQ (reference sequence). V dropped 3 bases and J dropped 0 bases, with 15 bases sitting between them. The CDR3 runs to 18 residues. CDR3 amino acids: CASSFVGRIGSGANVLTF. The DNA for the CDR3 is TGTGCCAGCAGCTTCGTGGGTAGGATTGGCTCTGGGGCCAACGTCCTGACTTTC.

The CDR3 is CASSSKPGSTSGPFGQQYF. Here the CDR3 DNA reads TGTGCCAGCAGCTCAAAACCGGGGTCGACTAGCGGGCCATTCGGTCAGCAGTACTTC. The gene calls are TRBV7-2 and TRBJ2-7, with 10 bases lining up with TRBD2. CDR3 length equals 19 residues. The V segment lost 4 bases and the J segment 8 bases; nucleotides outside the gene matches: 23. The germline V gene has CDR1 SGHTA and CDR2 FQGNSA.

This clone has more than one count but fewer than ten. The chain links TRBV7-9 to TRBJ2-7; D unclear. Germline assignment: CDR1 SEHNR and CDR2 FQNEAQ (reference sequence). The CDR3 runs 14 residues. The V end lost 5 bases, the J end lost 6 bases, and 17 bases lay between the germline ends. CDR3 residues: CASSDGRNPTEQYF. The CDR3 DNA reads as TGTGCCAGCAGCGACGGACGGAATCCTACCGAGCAGTACTTC.

J is TRBJ1-2 and V is TRBV11-2; D remains ambiguous. Germline CDR1 and CDR2: SGHAT and FQNNGV. The CDR3 consists of 15 residues. Deletions cut 5 bases from V and 4 bases from J, with 17 bases between. The CDR3 region has the DNA TGTGCCAGCAGCCCCAACCCGGAGTCCTCCTATGGCTACACCTTC. It codes for CASSPNPESSYGYTF.

This clone was seen a handful of times. The chain employs TRBV6-1 and TRBJ2-3; D might be TRBD1 (5 bases). Between the trimmed V and J ends, which lost 2 bases and 8 bases, there was a span of 11 bases. This CDR3 comprises 13 residues. The germline gives CDR1 MNHNS, CDR2 SASEGT. The CDR3 reads CASSELTVGTQYF. The DNA of the CDR3 is TGTGCCAGCAGTGAACTGACAGTCGGTACGCAGTATTTT.

Only a few counts were recorded for this clone. J is TRBJ2-5 and V is TRBV5-1, with D perhaps matching TRBD1 (5 bases). CDR1 and CDR2 from the germline V gene are SGHRS and YFSETQ. CDR3 length: 13 residues. V lost 0 bases, J lost 4 bases, and 7 bases lay in between. This CDR3 reads CASSLGGGETQYF. The DNA for the CDR3 is TGCGCCAGCAGCTTGGGGGGCGGAGAGACCCAGTACTTC.

The chain links TRBV3-1 (or the pseudogene TRBV3-2) to TRBJ2-7; no clear D gene. CDR1 is LGHDT and CDR2 is YNNKEL in the germline V gene (reference sequence). The CDR3 length is 13 residues. Trimming pared 4 bases from V and 5 bases from J, leaving 12 bases between. The DNA of the CDR3 is TGTGCCAGCAGCCCCCTTTCGGGTGACGAGCAGTACTTC. Its protein is CASSPLSGDEQYF.

This CDR3 reads CASSLGAAATDTQYF. The CDR3 DNA follows: TGTGCCAGCAGCTTAGGGGCGGCCGCCACAGATACGCAGTATTTT. The chain is built from TRBV7-9 and TRBJ2-3; D remains unclear. CDR3 length: 15 amino acids. The V gene lost 1 base and the J gene lost 2 bases, with 10 bases spanning the gap. Germline assignment: CDR1 SEHNR and CDR2 FQNEAQ (reference sequence).

The chain recombines TRBV2 with TRBJ1-2; TRBD1 matches 7 bases. The V and J ends lost 4 bases and 8 bases, in that order; junction bases with no gene match: 4. This CDR3 contains 12 residues. The germline CDR1 and CDR2 sequences are SNHLY and FYNNEI. CDR3 in amino acids: CASSARGGGYTF. The CDR3 coding sequence is TGTGCCAGCAGTGCCAGGGGGGGCGGCTACACCTTC.

The chain recombines TRBV28 with TRBJ2-1; 8 bases are shared with TRBD2. Germline lookup yields CDR1 MDHEN and CDR2 SYDVKM. The V segment lost 6 bases and the J segment 11 bases; nucleotides outside the gene matches: 3. The CDR3 loop spans 11 amino acids. CDR3 amino acids: CASRERGQQFF. The CDR3 DNA is TGTGCCAGCAGGGAGCGGGGGCAGCAGTTCTTC.

The chain is built from TRBV9 and TRBJ2-1; 11 nucleotides agree with TRBD2. The J segment lost 3 bases and the V segment lost 0 bases, leaving 8 bases of the junction unmatched. Germline loops: CDR1 SGDLS, CDR2 YYNGEE. This CDR3 comprises 18 residues. Written as DNA, the CDR3 is TGTGCCAGCAGCGTAGGACTAGCGGGACCCACAATCTACAATGAGCAGTTCTTC. Its translation is CASSVGLAGPTIYNEQFF.

V is TRBV15 and J is TRBJ2-2, with D maybe TRBD1 (6 bases). This CDR3 is built from 14 residues. In germline, CDR1 is LNHNV, CDR2 YYDKDF (reference sequence). The ends were cut back, 5 bases at V and 4 bases at J, with 11 bases in the middle. CDR3 in amino acids: CATSRQGPTGELFF. The CDR3, as DNA: TGTGCCACCAGCCGGCAGGGGCCCACCGGGGAGCTGTTTTTT. Looking up the rest from reference TRBV15 and TRBJ2-2 gives the full variable domain: DAMVIQNPRYQVTQFGKPVTLSCSQTLNHNVMYWYQQKSSQAPKLLFHYYDKDFNNEADTPDNFQSRRPNTSFCFLDIRSPGLGDTAMYLCATSRQGPTGELFFGEGSRLTVL.

This chain joins TRBV18 and TRBJ1-1; D is ambiguous. Trimming took 3 bases from V and 4 from J, leaving 12 bases between them. Looked up from germline, CDR1 is KGHSH and CDR2 is LQKENI. The CDR3 spans 14 residues. CDR3 protein: CASSPATSSTEAFF. CDR3 sequence (DNA): TGTGCCAGCTCACCTGCTACCAGTTCCACTGAAGCTTTCTTT.

The chain carries TRBV14 and TRBJ2-2; TRBD2 matches at 14 bases. J gave up 1 base and V 3 bases, and 1 base lay outside the gene matches. This CDR3 is 17 amino acids long. Germline V gene sequence: CDR1 SGHDN, CDR2 FVKESK. CDR3 DNA: TGTGCCAGCAGCCAGGGACTAGCGGGAGTGAACACCGGGGAGCTGTTTTTT. It specifies CASSQGLAGVNTGELFF.

The chain has TRBV6-5 and TRBJ1-2; weak D call: TRBD1 (6 bases). This CDR3 region has 14 residues. The V gene lost 2 bases and the J gene lost 4 bases, with 11 bases spanning the gap. The germline gives CDR1 MNHEY, CDR2 SVGAGI. The CDR3 DNA sequence: TGTGCCAGCAGTTACGGCGGCAGGGGCTATGGCTACACCTTC. Translation gives CASSYGGRGYGYTF.